These T cell receptor beta chains were read from a single sample in a study of blood T cell repertoires in COVID-19. TCRdb's table, derived via immunoSEQ multiplex PCR, lists solely in-frame clones and lacks some. The table has about 270,000 clones, 65% to 85% seen once. Sequenced sample: peripheral blood. The receptors were gathered from a human donor with COVID-19, enrolled during active disease. The donor label of this sample is uncertain. CDR3s leave out the opening cysteine and the closing phenylalanine or tryptophan. The order of the fields is V gene, J gene, CDR3 protein.

V gene: TRBV9; J gene: TRBJ2-7; CDR3 protein: ASSPDHSGILRSYEQY
V gene: TRBV7-2; J gene: TRBJ2-1; CDR3 protein: ASSPRAGEGNEQF
V gene: TRBV6-5; J gene: TRBJ2-7; CDR3 protein: ASRTSGRPGEQY
V gene: TRBV9; J gene: TRBJ2-1; CDR3 protein: ASSVGGGSGLAGNEQF
V gene: TRBV4-2; J gene: TRBJ1-6; CDR3 protein: ASSQDTAGGFRSPLH
V gene: TRBV19; J gene: TRBJ1-3; CDR3 protein: ASSILPVRSGNTIY
V gene: TRBV7-2; J gene: TRBJ1-2; CDR3 protein: ASSIPTGGNYGYT
V gene: TRBV9; J gene: TRBJ2-1; CDR3 protein: ASSGPKIGSAYNEQF
V gene: TRBV19; J gene: TRBJ1-2; CDR3 protein: ASSTIQDYYGYT
V gene: TRBV14; J gene: TRBJ2-7; CDR3 protein: ASSQLRGGGEQY
V gene: TRBV11-2; J gene: TRBJ1-2; CDR3 protein: ASSLVAGPTYGYT
V gene: TRBV7-2; J gene: TRBJ1-1; CDR3 protein: ASSFIGGMNTEAF
V gene: TRBV24-1; J gene: TRBJ1-1; CDR3 protein: ATSDGNTEAF
V gene: TRBV11-2; J gene: TRBJ2-7; CDR3 protein: ASTLSARQGYEQY
V gene: TRBV7-2; J gene: TRBJ2-3; CDR3 protein: ASSIRTSGSSTDTQY
V gene: TRBV25-1; J gene: TRBJ2-3; CDR3 protein: ASSEPVSGGTDTQY
V gene: TRBV19; J gene: TRBJ2-3; CDR3 protein: ASSPLLTGDDTDTQY
V gene: TRBV7-3; J gene: TRBJ2-7; CDR3 protein: ASSLMGTSGSYEQY
V gene: TRBV7-9; J gene: TRBJ2-7; CDR3 protein: ASSSGTGRAYEQY
V gene: TRBV2; J gene: TRBJ2-5; CDR3 protein: ASRATEKETQY
V gene: TRBV15; J gene: TRBJ2-3; CDR3 protein: ATSPTIQTGARTDTQY
V gene: TRBV21-1; J gene: TRBJ2-7; CDR3 protein: ASSLRPRGRGEQY
V gene: TRBV19; J gene: TRBJ2-1; CDR3 protein: ASSKRQGALEQF
V gene: TRBV6-5; J gene: TRBJ1-2; CDR3 protein: ASSSGLYGYT
V gene: TRBV7-7; J gene: TRBJ2-2; CDR3 protein: ASSLDRVDTGELF
V gene: TRBV4-3; J gene: TRBJ1-4; CDR3 protein: ASSQGGVTGGEKLF
V gene: TRBV27; J gene: TRBJ1-5; CDR3 protein: ASRRTGDDNQPQH
V gene: TRBV5-1; J gene: TRBJ2-7; CDR3 protein: ASSRQLAGVAYEQY
V gene: TRBV5-1; J gene: TRBJ2-5; CDR3 protein: ASSLVWGGETQY
V gene: TRBV23-1; J gene: TRBJ2-3; CDR3 protein: ASRPTSGKRTDTQY
V gene: TRBV11-3; J gene: TRBJ2-1; CDR3 protein: ASSSPSGRDNEQF
V gene: TRBV5-1; J gene: TRBJ2-7; CDR3 protein: ASSSDGTGVYEQY
V gene: TRBV5-6; J gene: TRBJ1-1; CDR3 protein: ASSLGPGGNTEAF
V gene: TRBV7-3; J gene: TRBJ2-7; CDR3 protein: ASSSGRGDEQY
V gene: TRBV19; J gene: TRBJ2-7; CDR3 protein: ASSRLAGDRKEQY
V gene: TRBV5-1; J gene: TRBJ2-5; CDR3 protein: ASRPGTSGEGETQY
V gene: TRBV5-1; J gene: TRBJ1-3; CDR3 protein: ASSPGQPVSGNTIY
V gene: TRBV6-1; J gene: TRBJ1-1; CDR3 protein: ASSERTGGLSAF